The present T cell receptor (beta chain) was sequenced within a study of metastatic and nonmetastatic thyroid tumors. Study-wide context: The comparison covered peripheral blood and tumor or nodule tissue in malignant and benign thyroid patients.

Broader study findings: Malignant thyroid tumors reportedly had TCR beta diversity that was significantly higher than in benign nodules, in blood and tumor.

A remark on this clone: Its matching antigen is unknown.

In the study's own analysis: Between-group CDR3 differences, defined by clinicopathological status, yielded a distant-metastasis classifier for papillary thyroid cancer. TCRdb recomputed clones from the PCR reads via MiXCR. TCRdb assigned the V and J calls; the authors' analysis was not used. This sample yields about 30,000 clones, of which about 22% are seen a single time; under 2.5% belongs to the top ten. Germline loops: CDR1 DFQATT, CDR2 SNEGSKA (reference sequence). This CDR3 is 14 amino acids long. Trimming took 6 bases from V and 1 from J; bases not matched to a gene: 6. Until they underwent thyroid surgery, no patient had received any treatment.

This TCR came from a female donor with papillary thyroid cancer or a benign thyroid nodule (not recorded which). Some clones in this sample may be carry-over from other donors' samples. J is TRBJ2-3 and V is TRBV20-1; TRBD2 matches at 8 bases. The specimen sequenced was blood. The CDR3 loop is CSARREEGTDTQYF. In DNA form, the CDR3 reads TGCAGTGCCCGGCGGGAGGAAGGCACAGATACGCAGTATTTT.